Sequencing of this TCR beta chain was carried out in a study of shared clonotypes between healthy human individuals. The junction had 3 bases not matched to a gene; V was cut back by 0 bases and J by 2 bases. This CDR3 has 15 amino acids. The germline V gene has CDR1 LGHNA and CDR2 YSLEER. The protocol was immunoSEQ multiplex PCR, while the TCRdb copy is restricted to in-frame clones and leaves out a portion. The table records 450,000 to 550,000 clones, about four fifths of them present only once. The gene calls are TRBV4-3 and TRBJ2-5, with 7 bases lining up with TRBD1. The receptor was derived from a woman in her thirties or forties in good health. Some clones in this sample may be carry-over from other donors' samples. Source material: PBMCs. CDR3 sequence reads: CASSQETGSQETQYF. As DNA, the CDR3 is TGCGCCAGCAGCCAAGAGACAGGGTCACAAGAGACCCAGTACTTC.